The following is a T cell receptor beta chain sequence with its context. Its matching antigen is unknown. Other nucleotide sequences in the sample specify the same CDR3. The data stem from a study of shared clonotypes between healthy human individuals. In the study overall: Contributing individuals were two females and a few males aged 18 to 49.

Replicate PCRs for sorted subsets used approximately 190 ng DNA; this equaled 25,000 to 30,000 T cell genomes. Clones were read by immunoSEQ multiplex PCR, and TCRdb kept only the in-frame ones, dropping some. The sample includes some 2,000,000 clones, approximately 95% of them seen just once. The study, taken as a whole, reports: Generation probabilities were higher for clonotypes shared across all four sorted-subset donors than for unshared ones.

The receptor was isolated from a man in his late teens or twenties in good health. Sequencing input: naive CD4+ T cells sorted from blood. As to subset: CD45RA+ positively selected.

As DNA, the CDR3 is TGTGCCAGCAGCTCTACTAGCGGGGGCCCCTACGAGCAGTACTTC. As protein: CASSSTSGGPYEQYF. The chain employs TRBV7-2 and TRBJ2-7; 11 bases are shared with TRBD2. The CDR3 length is 15 residues. Trimming took 4 bases from V and 2 from J; bases not matched to a gene: 4. Germline lookup yields CDR1 SGHTA and CDR2 FQGNSA.